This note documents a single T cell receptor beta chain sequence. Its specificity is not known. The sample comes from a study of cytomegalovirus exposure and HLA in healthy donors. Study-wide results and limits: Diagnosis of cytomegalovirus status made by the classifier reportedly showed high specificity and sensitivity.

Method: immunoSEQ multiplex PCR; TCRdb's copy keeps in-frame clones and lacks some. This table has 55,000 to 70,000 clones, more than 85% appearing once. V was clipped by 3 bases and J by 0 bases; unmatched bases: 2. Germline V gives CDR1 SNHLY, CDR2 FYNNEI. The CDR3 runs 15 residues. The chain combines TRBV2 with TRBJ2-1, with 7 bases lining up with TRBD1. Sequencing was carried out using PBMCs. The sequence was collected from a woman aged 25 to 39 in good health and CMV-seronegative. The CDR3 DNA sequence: TGTGCCAGCAGTGAGAACAGGGGCTCCTACAATGAGCAGTTCTTC. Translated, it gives CASSENRGSYNEQFF.